These T cell receptor beta chains were read from a single sample in a study of shared clonotypes between healthy human individuals. This table comes from immunoSEQ multiplex PCR, and its TCRdb copy is limited to in-frame clones, with some not included. The data contain some 2,500,000 clones, 93% of them singletons. The material sequenced was naive CD4+ T cells from PBMCs. Every receptor here comes from a young man in good health. Some clones in this sample may be carry-over from other donors' samples. Each CDR3 is given with its conserved first and last residue. D genes are given only for firm matches. Some rows mark clone size as missing; the rest say once, few, many or name a class of expanded clone.

V gene	D gene	clone size	J gene	CDR3 protein	CDR3 DNA
TRBV30	.	.	TRBJ1-4	CAWTWGANGKLFF	TGTGCCTGGACTTGGGGGGCGAATGGAAAACTGTTTTTT
TRBV21-1	.	.	TRBJ2-7	CASSKTGAPSYEQYF	TGTGCCAGCAGCAAGACAGGGGCCCCCTCCTACGAGCAGTACTTC
TRBV11-1	.	.	TRBJ1-1	CASTPRSPNTEAFF	TGTGCCAGCACCCCGCGGAGTCCGAACACTGAAGCTTTCTTT
TRBV9	TRBD1	.	TRBJ1-5	CASSVDDRGQPQHF	TGTGCCAGCAGCGTAGACGACAGGGGTCAGCCCCAGCATTTT
TRBV5-4	TRBD2	.	TRBJ2-3	CASSSKTSGHSTDTQYF	TGTGCCAGCAGCTCTAAGACTAGCGGACATAGCACAGATACGCAGTATTTT
TRBV5-1	.	.	TRBJ2-3	CASSLLRGISTDTQYF	TGCGCCAGCAGCTTGCTGAGGGGGATCAGCACAGATACGCAGTATTTT
TRBV7-7	.	.	TRBJ2-7	CASSFGLGYEQYF	TGTGCCAGCAGCTTTGGACTCGGATACGAGCAGTACTTC
TRBV5-1	.	once	TRBJ2-1	CASSSRTNNDEQFF	TGCGCCAGCAGCTCGAGGACAAATAACGATGAGCAGTTCTTC
TRBV7-2	.	.	TRBJ1-5	CASSLTLGNQPQHF	TGTGCCAGCAGCCTCACTTTGGGCAATCAGCCCCAGCATTTT
TRBV7-2	.	.	TRBJ1-1	CASSSGPPNTEAFF	TGTGCCAGCAGCTCGGGACCCCCGAACACTGAAGCTTTCTTT
TRBV19	.	.	TRBJ1-1	CASSFPGPEGAFF	TGTGCCAGTAGTTTTCCGGGGCCGGAGGGAGCTTTCTTT
TRBV27	.	.	TRBJ2-7	CASDRAPRGLMGEQYF	TGTGCCAGCGATAGGGCTCCGAGAGGATTAATGGGCGAGCAGTACTTC
TRBV7-3	.	.	TRBJ1-1	CASSLGPSYEAFF	TGTGCCAGCAGCTTAGGGCCCTCTTATGAAGCTTTCTTT
TRBV10-3	.	.	TRBJ1-5	CAISESGGPLPQHF	TGTGCCATCAGTGAGTCTGGCGGACCTCTGCCCCAGCATTTT
TRBV7-2	.	.	TRBJ2-7	CASTPYVQWVGEQYF	TGTGCCAGCACCCCTTACGTACAGTGGGTCGGGGAGCAGTACTTC
TRBV28	.	.	TRBJ1-3	CASSEAGTLSGNTIYF	TGTGCCAGCAGTGAGGCCGGGACACTTTCTGGAAACACCATATATTTT
TRBV29-1	.	.	TRBJ2-1	CSVNFGGLTAGDEQFF	TGCAGCGTTAATTTCGGGGGTCTGACAGCCGGGGATGAGCAGTTCTTC
TRBV5-1	TRBD1	.	TRBJ2-4	CASSLGQGFDIQYF	TGCGCCAGCAGCTTGGGACAGGGATTCGACATTCAGTACTTC
TRBV28	TRBD1	.	TRBJ1-4	CASSRTTGQRNEKLFF	TGTGCCAGCAGTAGGACTACGGGACAGCGTAATGAAAAACTGTTTTTT
TRBV28	TRBD1	.	TRBJ1-1	CASSLPGQGAGEAFF	TGTGCCAGCAGTTTACCCGGACAGGGGGCCGGTGAAGCTTTCTTT
TRBV9	TRBD2	.	TRBJ2-2	CASRTSGGTGELFF	TGTGCCAGCCGGACTAGCGGGGGCACCGGGGAGCTGTTTTTT
TRBV5-1	TRBD1	.	TRBJ2-5	CASSGSPGQGTETQYF	TGCGCCAGCAGCGGAAGCCCGGGACAGGGGACAGAGACCCAGTACTTC
TRBV7-2	TRBD2	.	TRBJ2-7	CASSLAGGGLPYEQYF	TGTGCCAGCAGCTTAGCGGGGGGAGGGCTTCCCTACGAGCAGTACTTC
TRBV5-4	.	.	TRBJ2-3	CASSLRSPSTDTQYF	TGTGCCAGCAGCTTGAGATCGCCCAGCACAGATACGCAGTATTTT
TRBV19	.	once	TRBJ2-4	CASSTHQNIQYF	TGTGCCAGTAGTACCCATCAAAACATTCAGTACTTC
TRBV7-3	.	.	TRBJ2-2	CASSLGWTTGELFF	TGTGCCAGCAGCTTAGGATGGACCACCGGGGAGCTGTTTTTT
TRBV15	TRBD1	once	TRBJ1-2	CATSRDPQGQAGYTF	TGTGCCACCAGCAGAGATCCCCAGGGACAGGCTGGCTACACCTTC
TRBV11-2	.	.	TRBJ2-1	CASSPDSHSYNEQFF	TGTGCCAGCAGCCCTGACTCACACTCCTACAATGAGCAGTTCTTC
TRBV5-1	.	.	TRBJ1-1	CASSLGWEEGTEAFF	TGCGCCAGCAGCTTGGGTTGGGAAGAGGGCACTGAAGCTTTCTTT
TRBV20-1	.	.	TRBJ2-1	CSAYRDEQFF	TGCAGTGCCTATCGGGATGAGCAGTTCTTC
TRBV6-1	TRBD2	.	TRBJ2-7	CASKSGASGSYEQYF	TGTGCCAGCAAATCCGGGGCTAGCGGTTCCTACGAGCAGTACTTC
TRBV5-1	.	once	TRBJ1-2	CASTSGEAYGYTF	TGCGCCAGTACATCGGGGGAGGCCTATGGCTACACCTTC
TRBV19	.	.	TRBJ1-1	CATTVVGFPNTEAFF	TGTGCCACCACCGTCGTGGGGTTCCCGAACACTGAAGCTTTCTTT
TRBV18	TRBD1	.	TRBJ1-1	CASSLAGQLNTEAFF	TGTGCCAGCTCACTGGCGGGACAGTTGAACACTGAAGCTTTCTTT
TRBV19	.	.	TRBJ2-3	CASSIYGEPPNTDTQYF	TGTGCCAGTAGTATCTATGGCGAACCCCCAAACACAGATACGCAGTATTTT
TRBV4-1	.	few	TRBJ1-5	CASSRTGTLDNQPQHF	TGCGCCAGCAGCCGCACCGGGACGTTGGACAATCAGCCCCAGCATTTT
TRBV4-1	TRBD1	.	TRBJ2-7	CASSQAGQGLYEQYF	TGCGCCAGCAGCCAAGCGGGACAGGGGCTCTACGAGCAGTACTTC
TRBV11-3	TRBD1	.	TRBJ2-2	CASSPGQGAGTGELFF	TGTGCCAGCAGCCCAGGACAGGGGGCAGGCACCGGGGAGCTGTTTTTT
TRBV5-4	TRBD1	once	TRBJ2-1	CASSSRDRGYNEQFF	TGTGCCAGCAGCTCCCGGGACAGGGGCTACAATGAGCAGTTCTTC
TRBV18	.	.	TRBJ1-3	CASSPSPSAGGGTGNTIYF	TGTGCCAGCTCACCTTCTCCGAGTGCCGGAGGGGGGACTGGAAACACCATATATTTT
TRBV2	.	.	TRBJ2-7	CASSARAFGQYF	TGTGCCAGCAGTGCGCGGGCGTTCGGGCAGTACTTC
TRBV28	.	.	TRBJ1-3	CASSLGARTGTSGNTIYF	TGTGCCAGCAGTCTAGGGGCCCGCACAGGGACCTCTGGAAACACCATATATTTT